The next 27 T cell receptor beta chains were all read from a single sample in a study of a mutant IDH1 vaccine in newly diagnosed glioma. Time point indicated: week 47, end of study. Doses consisted of 300 ug of mutant IDH1 20-mer peptide each, paired with topical imiquimod. These receptors' antigens are unknown. Profiling relied on immunoSEQ multiplex PCR, and the TCRdb table lists in-frame clones only, not all of them. The sample has 90,000 to 100,000 clones, 89% seen once. This sample comprised PBMCs, obtained from a glioma patient whose treatment included an IDH1 peptide vaccine. Receptors were obtained from a woman aged 45 to 65 with glioma.

The chain carries TRBV30 and TRBJ2-1; 12 positions agree with TRBD2. Germline trimming cut 8 bases from V and 6 bases from J; bases unmatched to any gene: 8. The CDR3 runs 14 residues. CDR1 is GTSNPN and CDR2 is SVGIG in the germline V gene (reference sequence). The CDR3 sequence is CAGLLAGGFNEQFF. The CDR3 DNA sequence: TGTGCCGGATTACTAGCGGGAGGCTTCAATGAGCAGTTCTTC. Full variable domain (outside the CDR3, taken from reference TRBV30 and TRBJ2-1): SQTIHQWPATLVQPVGSPLSLECTVEGTSNPNLYWYRQAAGRGLQLLFYSVGIGQISSEVPQNLSASRPQDRQFILSSKKLLLSDSGFYLCAGLLAGGFNEQFFGPGTRLTVL.

V gene TRBV5-5 combines with J gene TRBJ2-7; D is unclear. This CDR3 is 13 amino acids long. Germline lookup yields CDR1 SGHKS and CDR2 YYEKEE (reference sequence). Trimming removed 3 bases at V and 2 bases at J, with 9 bases between. The CDR3 DNA reads TGTGCCAGCAGCTACGTCCCCCCCTACGAGCAGTACTTC. It translates to CASSYVPPYEQYF.

This rearrangement joins TRBV11-2 to TRBJ1-1; a possible D gene is TRBD1 (5 bases). Germline CDR1 and CDR2: SGHAT and FQNNGV. V was trimmed by 5 bases and J by 1 base, leaving 11 bases between them. The CDR3 spans 14 residues. DNA of the CDR3: TGTGCCAGCAGCCGGATGAGGGGGAACACTGAAGCTTTCTTT. It encodes CASSRMRGNTEAFF.

The chain employs TRBV28 and TRBJ1-1; TRBD1 matches 8 bases. The junction had 0 bases not matched to a gene; V was cut back by 5 bases and J by 4 bases. From germline, CDR1 is MDHEN and CDR2 SYDVKM. The length of the CDR3 is 12 residues. The CDR3, as DNA: TGTGCCAGCAGTACAGGGGGCACTGAAGCTTTCTTT. This codes for CASSTGGTEAFF.

The rearrangement uses TRBV13 and TRBJ2-5; 8 nucleotides line up with TRBD2. Unmatched junction bases numbered 3, after V lost 5 bases and J lost 4 bases. The CDR3 covers 13 residues. The germline CDR1 and CDR2 sequences are PRHDT and FYEKMQ (reference sequence). CDR3 sequence reads: CASSRGTRETQYF. Here the CDR3 DNA reads TGTGCCAGCAGCCGTGGGACTAGAGAGACCCAGTACTTC.

This sequence joins TRBV19 and TRBJ2-6; possible D gene TRBD2, 6 bases. V was cut by 5 bases and J by 0 bases, with 14 bases left in between. This CDR3 has 17 residues. Germline CDR1 reads LNHDA; CDR2 reads SQIVND (reference sequence). Here the CDR3 reads CASSPGLQFSGANVLTF. DNA of the CDR3: TGTGCCAGTAGTCCGGGACTCCAATTCTCTGGGGCCAACGTCCTGACTTTC. Full variable domain (outside the CDR3, taken from reference TRBV19 and TRBJ2-6): DGGITQSPKYLFRKEGQNVTLSCEQNLNHDAMYWYRQDPGQGLRLIYYSQIVNDFQKGDIAEGYSVSREKKESFPLTVTSAQKNPTAFYLCASSPGLQFSGANVLTFGAGSRLTVL.

The rearrangement links TRBV5-1 to TRBJ2-5, with 7 bases fitting TRBD2. Germline CDR1 reads SGHRS; CDR2 reads YFSETQ. The CDR3 loop spans 14 amino acids. Trimming removed 3 bases from V and 4 bases from J; junction bases left unmatched: 6. The CDR3 region has the DNA TGCGCCAGCAGCTCGACGGGGGGTCGAGAGACCCAGTACTTC. It translates to CASSSTGGRETQYF.

This clone was counted once. The chain carries TRBV6-1 and TRBJ2-5; 9 bases are shared with TRBD1. The V and J ends lost 6 bases and 6 bases, in that order; junction bases with no gene match: 11. CDR3 length equals 15 residues. CDR1 MNHNS and CDR2 SASEGT come from the germline V gene. In DNA form, the CDR3 reads TGTGCCAGCAGGGCACCGGGACAGGGAAGAAAGACCCAGTACTTC. As protein: CASRAPGQGRKTQYF.

The J gene is TRBJ1-1, the V gene TRBV25-1, with D maybe TRBD1 (5 bases). V was cut by 5 bases and J by 4 bases, with 17 bases left in between. Germline V gene sequence: CDR1 MGHDK, CDR2 SYGVNS. This CDR3 has 15 residues. CDR3 loop: CASSRAGTGRTEAFF. DNA of the CDR3: TGTGCCAGCAGTCGGGCAGGGACTGGGCGCACTGAAGCTTTCTTT. Filled out from reference TRBV25-1 and TRBJ1-1, the complete variable domain reads EADIYQTPRYLVIGTGKKITLECSQTMGHDKMYWYQQDPGMELHLIHYSYGVNSTEKGDLSSESTVSRIRTEHFPLTLESARPSHTSQYLCASSRAGTGRTEAFFGQGTRLTVV.

V is TRBV15 and J is TRBJ2-1; D unresolved. Per germline, CDR1 LNHNV and CDR2 YYDKDF (reference sequence). Trimming shortened V by 9 bases and J by 3 bases, and 9 bases separated the two germline ends. This CDR3 is 12 amino acids long. Written as DNA, the CDR3 is TGTGCCACGAGTAGCCTCTACAATGAGCAGTTCTTC. As protein: CATSSLYNEQFF.

The chain employs TRBV27 and TRBJ2-2, with D maybe TRBD1 (7 bases). Trimming removed 5 bases from V and 6 bases from J, with 10 bases in between. The CDR3 is 13 residues long. Germline lookup yields CDR1 MNHEY and CDR2 SMNVEV (reference sequence). In DNA form, the CDR3 reads TGTGCCAGCAGTGGCAGGGGGGCCGGGGAGCTGTTTTTT. Protein: CASSGRGAGELFF.

Comments on this clone: The same CDR3 can be traced to other DNA sequences in this sample. The chain has TRBV9 and TRBJ2-3; D gene ambiguous. This CDR3 has 14 amino acids. CDR1 is SGDLS and CDR2 is YYNGEE in the germline V gene. The V end lost 2 bases, the J end lost 0 bases, and 7 bases lay between the germline ends. The CDR3: CASSVGSSTDTQYF. Written as DNA, the CDR3 is TGTGCCAGCAGCGTCGGCAGCAGCACAGATACGCAGTATTTT.

The chain has TRBV10-3 and TRBJ1-3; tentative D call: TRBD1 (5 bases). The CDR3 totals 18 residues. Germline V gene sequence: CDR1 ENHRY, CDR2 SYGVKD. V lost 5 bases and J lost 0, with 20 bases in between. CDR3 nucleotides: TGTGCCATCAGTCGACCCGGGGGGAGTTATAGCTCTGGAAACACCATATATTTT. Encoded protein: CAISRPGGSYSSGNTIYF.

The genes are TRBV28 and TRBJ1-5; D not resolved. This CDR3 is 12 amino acids long. The germline gives CDR1 MDHEN, CDR2 SYDVKM. V lost 5 bases and J lost 1, with 3 bases in between. In DNA, the CDR3 is TGTGCCAGCAGTGAAAGCAATCAGCCCCAGCATTTT. This translates into CASSESNQPQHF.

The gene calls are TRBV9 and TRBJ2-3; a possible D gene is TRBD2 (6 bases). Germline CDR1 is SGDLS and CDR2 is YYNGEE. This CDR3 region has 16 residues. V lost 3 bases and J lost 0, with 14 bases in between. CDR3 sequence: CASSAPVAASTDTQYF. The CDR3 DNA is TGTGCCAGCAGCGCCCCTGTAGCGGCTAGCACAGATACGCAGTATTTT.

V is TRBV29-1 and J is TRBJ2-5; TRBD2 matches 10 bases. Per germline, CDR1 SQVTM and CDR2 ANQGSEA. Unmatched junction bases numbered 8, after V lost 2 bases and J lost 5 bases. This CDR3 contains 15 residues. CDR3 sequence: CSVEPSGRATETQYF. Here the CDR3 DNA reads TGCAGCGTTGAACCGAGCGGGAGGGCCACTGAGACCCAGTACTTC.

The chain combines TRBV7-9 with TRBJ2-5, with D uncertain. CDR1 and CDR2 from the germline V gene are SEHNR and FQNEAQ (reference sequence). The CDR3 covers 12 residues. The V end was cut by 1 base, the J end by 4 bases, with 4 bases between. The CDR3 DNA is TGTGCCAGCAGCTTAGGAAGAGAGACCCAGTACTTC. Its translation: CASSLGRETQYF.

The rearrangement joins TRBV7-6 to TRBJ1-1; 7 nucleotides agree with TRBD1. The CDR3 length is 14 residues. V shed 5 bases, J shed 5 bases, and the junction held 8 bases outside the gene matches. Germline loops: CDR1 SGHVS, CDR2 FNYEAQ. CDR3: CASSTGQVGTEAFF. CDR3 nucleotides: TGTGCCAGCAGCACCGGACAGGTGGGAACTGAAGCTTTCTTT. The full variable domain, rest sourced from reference TRBV7-6 and TRBJ1-1, is GAGVSQSPRYKVTKRGQDVALRCDPISGHVSLYWYRQALGQGPEFLTYFNYEAQQDKSGLPNDRFSAERPEGSISTLTIQRTEQRDSAMYRCASSTGQVGTEAFFGQGTRLTVV.

The chain has TRBV19 and TRBJ2-7; tentative D call: TRBD1 (6 bases). The germline V gene has CDR1 LNHDA and CDR2 SQIVND (reference sequence). The CDR3 sequence is 13 residues long. The germline V and J ends were trimmed by 3 bases and 2 bases, with 8 bases remaining between them. This chain's CDR3 is CASSIPGAYEQYF. The CDR3 DNA reads TGTGCCAGTAGTATCCCAGGGGCCTACGAGCAGTACTTC.

The chain links TRBV28 to TRBJ2-1; 7 bases agree with TRBD1. The V gene's germline CDR1 is MDHEN and CDR2 SYDVKM. The CDR3 sequence is 15 residues long. J was trimmed by 3 bases and V by 7 bases; bases with no gene match: 9. CDR3 bases: TGTGCCAGCACCCGACAGGGATCCCGCTACAATGAGCAGTTCTTC. This encodes CASTRQGSRYNEQFF.

The chain recombines TRBV28 with TRBJ2-1; a weak D match, TRBD2 (6 bases). V was cut by 3 bases and J by 2 bases, with 14 bases left in between. CDR3 length equals 16 residues. Germline loops: CDR1 MDHEN, CDR2 SYDVKM. CDR3 protein: CASSFGGSWAYNEQFF. CDR3 nucleotides: TGTGCCAGCAGTTTCGGGGGTAGCTGGGCCTACAATGAGCAGTTCTTC.

This clone was recorded a few times. This chain uses TRBV21-1 with TRBJ2-2; the table's D gene call, TRBD2, was not cross checked with the DNA. TRBV21-1 constitutes a pseudogene. This CDR3 has 17 amino acids. The CDR3 loop is CASSNGLAGKNTGELFF. In nucleotides, the CDR3 is TGTGCCAGCAGCAATGGTCTAGCGGGAAAGAACACCGGGGAGCTGTTTTTT.

Concerning this clone: Other DNA sequences in the same sample also yield this CDR3. The chain joins TRBV5-1 to TRBJ2-7, with D possibly being TRBD1 (6 bases). The V and J ends lost 5 bases and 1 base respectively, with 13 bases between them. CDR3 size: 14 residues. The germline gives CDR1 SGHRS, CDR2 YFSETQ. The CDR3 region is CASRVPGQSYEQYF. The CDR3 DNA reads TGCGCCAGCAGGGTGCCAGGACAGTCCTACGAGCAGTACTTC.

The chain has TRBV10-3 and TRBJ2-2; no clear D gene. The germline CDR1 and CDR2 sequences are ENHRY and SYGVKD. This CDR3 is 16 amino acids long. V lost 0 bases and J lost 0, with 8 bases in between. The CDR3 loop reads CAISESSFANTGELFF. CDR3 nucleotides: TGTGCCATCAGTGAGTCGTCGTTCGCGAACACCGGGGAGCTGTTTTTT.

With regard to this clone: The identical CDR3 is also encoded by other nucleotide sequences in the sample. J is TRBJ1-1 and V is TRBV5-1, with D possibly TRBD1 on 5 matching bases. V lost 3 bases and J 1 base, leaving 7 bases between the germline ends. In germline, CDR1 is SGHRS, CDR2 YFSETQ. CDR3 size: 13 residues. The CDR3: CASSSQGNTEAFF. For the CDR3, the DNA is TGCGCCAGCAGCTCCCAGGGGAACACTGAAGCTTTCTTT.

The genes are TRBV7-6 and TRBJ2-6; the D is unclear. The germline V and J ends were trimmed by 1 base and 4 bases, with 11 bases remaining between them. Per germline, CDR1 SGHVS and CDR2 FNYEAQ. The CDR3 has 16 amino acids. Written as DNA, the CDR3 is TGTGCCAGCAGCTTAGGGGATCCCGGCGGGGCCAACGTCCTGACTTTC. Protein: CASSLGDPGGANVLTF.

The V call is TRBV4-1, the J call TRBJ2-5; 13 nucleotides align to TRBD2. The J call is in doubt because the DNA end fits TRBJ2-7 better. Looked up from germline, CDR1 is MGHRA and CDR2 is YSYEKL. This CDR3 spans 14 amino acids. This CDR3 is CASSFGLAGDEQYF. The CDR3 DNA follows: TGCGCCAGCAGCTTCGGACTAGCGGGAGACGAGCAGTACTTC.